Many counts were recorded for the clone carrying this T cell receptor (beta chain). The data are from a study of metastatic and nonmetastatic thyroid tumors. Turning to the study itself: The study looked at repertoires side by side in blood and in tumor or nodule tissue from malignant and benign thyroid patients.

Study processing details: The study's classifier, a distant-metastasis tool for papillary thyroid cancer, was built using CDR3 differences across clinicopathological groups. TCRdb redid the clone calls on the PCR reads using MiXCR. TCRdb, not the authors, supplied the V and J calls. The sample has over 15,000 clones; 30% to 40% are singletons. Trimming at V came to 6 bases and at J to 8 bases, leaving 7 bases not matched to a gene. This CDR3 is 13 amino acids long. The V gene's germline CDR1 is SQVTM and CDR2 ANQGSEA. Ahead of thyroid surgery, no patient had received treatment of any kind. The sequence came from a female donor with papillary thyroid cancer or a benign thyroid nodule (not recorded which). Some clones in this sample may be carry-over from other donors' samples. The chain employs TRBV29-1 and TRBJ2-1; 10 bases map to TRBD1. Sequencing was done on a sample of blood. For the CDR3, the DNA is TGCAGCGTCCTTCGACAGGGGGCCCATGAGCAGTTCTTC. Amino acids: CSVLRQGAHEQFF.